This T cell receptor beta chain was identified during a study of T-cell reconstitution after alpha-beta-depleted transplantation in children (dated by TCRdb to the mid-2010s). General notes on the study: Using TCR repertoire profiling, the study quantitatively followed how T-cell immune reconstitution unfolded in children after TCRalphabeta/CD19-depleted allogeneic hematopoietic cell transplantation. On the study overall, not on this receptor specifically: Over the following months the frequencies of hyperexpanded clones went down, and after one year T-cell counts and TCRbeta diversity were mostly credited to newly produced T cells. In some patients, the high TCRbeta diversity seen at day 60 was put down to recipient T cells and intrathymic progenitors that had survived conditioning. Apparently early alphabetaT-cell count recovery about two months after transplant reportedly relied on only several hundred rapidly expanded clones derived from non-depleted graft cells.

Ten or more counts support this clonotype. Its antigen target is currently unknown. The sample holds no much larger clone one base away, and base qualities are not on file. The label giving this sample's treatment or condition can be read as: allogeneic hematopoietic cell transplantation with graft depleted of TCRalphabeta T cells and CD19 B cells. The children who served as transplant recipients had been given grafts of TCRalphabeta/CD19-depleted allogeneic hematopoietic cells. The library was built by means of PCR. Sequencing took place on an Illumina HiSeq 2500. TCR library preparation used molecular barcoding, with unique molecular identifiers applied to normalize quantification of the TCRbeta repertoire. Through fastp at Q25 and MiXCR, TCRdb rebuilt clones from the public reads, retaining in-frame beta chains. Records with the same CDR3 protein are collapsed into one entry carrying the most frequent genes and DNA. A total of fewer than 250,000 distinct CDR3 sequences appear in this sample, approximately 8% of them only once. Jointly, the top ten make up about 6.4% of the sample.

Looking up the germline V gene yields CDR1 SGHAT and CDR2 FQNNGV. At the junction V is shortened by 3 bases and J by 4 bases, with 9 bases in between. The CDR3 contains 13 residues, cysteine and phenylalanine counted. Kept here is only the CDR3 DNA, which spans 39 bases and is read in frame from base 1. The chain links TRBV11-2 with TRBJ1-1, with a tentative D gene TRBD1 over 5 matching bases. The sample here was PBMCs, mostly from graft donor cells, taken 180 days after TCRalphabeta/CD19-depleted stem cell transplant. This clonotype originated in a male patient between 10 and 17 years old who had a stem cell transplant for acute lymphoblastic leukemia, so the T cells may come from the graft donor. The DNA sequence is as follows: TGTGCCAGCAGCTTCCGACAGCCCACTGAAGCTTTCTTT. Protein translation: CASSFRQPTEAFF.